This T cell receptor (beta chain) was observed in a study of blood T cell repertoires in COVID-19. Original analysis: Nucleated cell counts were estimated from reference gene primer amplification. Repertoires were generated with immunoSEQ multiplex PCR, while TCRdb's copy carries only in-frame clones and drops some. V and J calls and clone size follow that table, whereas D and trimming were derived from the DNA. Of 65,000 to 80,000 clones in the sample, roughly four fifths were seen once. V lost 0 bases to trimming and J lost 2 bases, with 16 bases between them. The CDR3 is 17 amino acids. Germline V gives CDR1 SGHDT, CDR2 YYEEEE.

What was sequenced was peripheral blood. The chain couples TRBV5-6 to TRBJ2-3; D ambiguous. This TCR derives from a man aged 45-60 years with acute or convalescent COVID-19. Written as DNA, the CDR3 is TGTGCCAGCAGCTTGGGATTCCAGACAAAAGCCACAGATACGCAGTATTTT. As protein: CASSLGFQTKATDTQYF.